Included here is one T cell receptor beta chain sequence, with context. Its antigen is undetermined. The entry originates in a study of T cell responses to AZD1222 COVID-19 vaccine. Study-level results: Females made up more of the donors, who were largely white British, and clonal diversity may have come out too low. Regions 160-218 and 743-854 held dominance among vaccine-associated CD4 TCRs, which spanned spike. Baseline seropositivity occurred in only a handful of AZD1222 recipients.

The CDR3 loop spans 16 amino acids. The germline V gene has CDR1 MGHDK and CDR2 SYGVNS. Trimming took off 4 bases at V and 4 bases at J, with 18 bases between the two ends. Only in-frame clones appear in the TCRdb table, and some are missing; sequencing was by immunoSEQ multiplex PCR. The table has approximately 200,000 clones, approximately 95% seen once. The chain recombines TRBV25-1 with TRBJ2-3; D gene ambiguous. Material: peripheral blood, obtained 28 days after the second AZD1222 dose. This clonotype originated in an adult who received the AZD1222 COVID-19 vaccine. CDR3 in DNA: TGTGCCAGCAGTGGGGTAGGAAGGCTACTGGCAGATACGCAGTATTTT. This translates into CASSGVGRLLADTQYF. The entire variable domain, with the rest obtained from reference TRBV25-1 and TRBJ2-3, is as follows: EADIYQTPRYLVIGTGKKITLECSQTMGHDKMYWYQQDPGMELHLIHYSYGVNSTEKGDLSSESTVSRIRTEHFPLTLESARPSHTSQYLCASSGVGRLLADTQYFGPGTRLTVL.